The 18 T cell receptor beta chains presented below share a single source sample, sequenced in a study of shared clonotypes between healthy human individuals. The assay was immunoSEQ multiplex PCR, and TCRdb's table has in-frame clones only and misses some. Among more than 550,000 clones listed, about 92% were seen once. Naive-designated CD8 cells lacked CD45RO, were positively enriched for CCR7, and omitted terminally differentiated effector memory CD45RA+ cells. Source material: naive CD8+ T cells sorted from blood. These receptors all come from a man younger than 40 in good health.

This chain joins TRBV10-3 and TRBJ2-7; D remains unclear. This CDR3 has 12 residues. CDR1 ENHRY and CDR2 SYGVKD come from the germline V gene. Deletions cut 0 bases from V and 2 bases from J, with 2 bases between. The CDR3 DNA reads as TGTGCCATCAGTGAGTCGCCCTACGAGCAGTACTTC. Protein product: CAISESPYEQYF.

This chain connects TRBV18 to TRBJ1-4; TRBD1 matches 7 bases. With V trimmed by 0 bases and J by 4 bases, 8 bases remained unmatched. Germline values: CDR1 KGHSH, CDR2 LQKENI. The length of the CDR3 is 17 residues. The DNA for the CDR3 is TGTGCCAGCTCACCACCGTTTGACAGGGTTAATAATGAAAAACTGTTTTTT. It specifies CASSPPFDRVNNEKLFF.

The gene calls are TRBV10-3 and TRBJ1-3; 7 nucleotides match TRBD1. The CDR3 loop spans 16 amino acids. CDR1 and CDR2 (germline): ENHRY, SYGVKD. Trimming removed 0 bases from V and 11 bases from J; junction bases left unmatched: 13. CDR3 sequence (DNA): TGTGCCATCAGTGAGTCACCCCAGACAGGGTCCCAGGCCATATATTTT. Protein: CAISESPQTGSQAIYF.

The rearrangement joins TRBV4-1 to TRBJ2-7; tentative D call: TRBD2 (6 bases). CDR3 length: 17 residues. The V end was cut by 0 bases, the J end by 1 base, with 16 bases between. Germline CDR1 MGHRA, CDR2 YSYEKL. CDR3 in DNA: TGCGCCAGCAGCCAAGAGTTCTTGGGACTGGGTTCCTACGAGCAGTACTTC. This codes for CASSQEFLGLGSYEQYF.

The chain uses TRBV19 and TRBJ1-1; D unclear. CDR3 length: 15 residues. Germline V gene data show CDR1 as LNHDA and CDR2 as SQIVND (reference sequence). Trimming removed 6 bases at V and 1 base at J, with 15 bases between. This CDR3 reads CASSSRSGGNTEAFF. In DNA, the CDR3 is TGTGCCAGTAGCAGTAGGTCGGGAGGGAACACTGAAGCTTTCTTT.

The CDR3 nucleotides are TGTGCCAGCAGCGACAGGGGAGGAAGCCCTGAAGCTTTCTTT. Translated: CASSDRGGSPEAFF. The gene calls are TRBV28 and TRBJ1-1; 8 nucleotides line up with TRBD1. In germline, CDR1 is MDHEN, CDR2 SYDVKM. V lost 6 bases, J lost 6 bases, and 9 bases stayed unmatched. The CDR3 is made up of 14 amino acids. The full variable domain, in which reference TRBV28 and TRBJ1-1 provide the parts outside the CDR3, is DVKVTQSSRYLVKRTGEKVFLECVQDMDHENMFWYRQDPGLGLRLIYFSYDVKMKEKGDIPEGYSVSREKKERFSLILESASTNQTSMYLCASSDRGGSPEAFFGQGTRLTVV.

This sequence joins TRBV19 and TRBJ1-3; TRBD1 aligns across 7 bases. V lost 11 bases and J lost 7; bases outside the gene matches: 5. Germline CDR1 and CDR2: LNHDA and SQIVND (reference sequence). The CDR3 runs 11 residues. The CDR3 spells CASDRDNTIYF. The CDR3, as DNA: TGTGCCTCAGACAGGGACAACACCATATATTTT.

The chain links TRBV27 to TRBJ1-5, with 7 bases identical to TRBD1. Germline loops: CDR1 MNHEY, CDR2 SMNVEV (reference sequence). V dropped 6 bases and J dropped 0; count of bases not matched to a gene: 8. The CDR3 length is 16 residues. The CDR3 here is CASSPGGDYSNQPQHF. The DNA for the CDR3 is TGTGCCAGCAGCCCAGGGGGAGACTATAGCAATCAGCCCCAGCATTTT.

The V and J genes are TRBV19 and TRBJ2-7; 12 bases align to TRBD2. V was pared by 5 bases and J by 5 bases, with 22 bases of the junction left unmatched. This CDR3 region has 20 residues. Germline CDR1 reads LNHDA; CDR2 reads SQIVND (reference sequence). CDR3 nucleotide sequence: TGTGCCAGTAGTGCCGGGACAGGGGAACTAGCGGGAGGAGTTATCCACGAGCAGTACTTC. This translates into CASSAGTGELAGGVIHEQYF.

The chain couples TRBV19 to TRBJ1-1; D may be TRBD1 (6 bases). The CDR3 is 15 amino acids. V was trimmed by 5 bases and J by 0 bases, leaving 13 bases between them. Germline CDR1 reads LNHDA; CDR2 reads SQIVND (reference sequence). CDR3 sequence: CASSPKQGMNTEAFF. CDR3 in DNA: TGTGCCAGTAGTCCCAAACAGGGTATGAACACTGAAGCTTTCTTT.

This chain joins TRBV11-3 and TRBJ2-7; D unresolved. The CDR3 sequence is 11 residues long. V gave up 1 base and J gave up 6 bases, with 4 bases separating them. The V gene's germline CDR1 is SGHNT and CDR2 YENEEA. The CDR3 coding sequence is TGTGCCAGCAGCTTAGCTTCCGAGCAGTACTTC. Protein sequence: CASSLASEQYF.

The rearrangement uses TRBV6-6 and TRBJ2-3; D is unresolved. The CDR3 contains 12 residues. V was shortened by 7 bases and J by 6 bases, with 11 bases between the two germline ends. Germline V gene data show CDR1 as MNHNY and CDR2 as SVGAGI (reference sequence). The CDR3 nucleotides are TGTGCCAGCAATATTCTAGGGGATACGCAGTATTTT. Its protein product is CASNILGDTQYF.

This chain joins TRBV7-6 and TRBJ1-4, with D possibly TRBD1 on 5 matching bases. Germline CDR1 SGHVS, CDR2 FNYEAQ. V was cut by 4 bases and J by 5 bases, with 17 bases left in between. The length of the CDR3 is 16 residues. The CDR3 DNA follows: TGTGCCAGCAGCTCACTCGACAGTTGGGACAATGAAAAACTGTTTTTT. This sequence encodes CASSSLDSWDNEKLFF.

In regard to this clone: Other DNA sequences of this sample code for an identical CDR3. This chain links TRBV9 with TRBJ1-2, with D tentatively TRBD1 (5 bases). Germline V gene data show CDR1 as SGDLS and CDR2 as YYNGEE. The V end lost 0 bases, the J end lost 3 bases, and 9 bases lay between the germline ends. The CDR3 contains 14 residues. The CDR3 reads CASSVGGGDYGYTF. CDR3 sequence (DNA): TGTGCCAGCAGCGTAGGCGGGGGGGACTATGGCTACACCTTC.

The V gene is TRBV7-8, the J gene TRBJ1-1, with D tentatively TRBD1 (5 bases). This CDR3 has 15 amino acids. Per the germline V gene, CDR1 is SGHVS and CDR2 is FQNEAQ. Between the trimmed V and J ends, which lost 0 bases and 4 bases, there was a span of 12 bases. The CDR3 here is CASSLAGPGITEAFF. The CDR3 region has the DNA TGTGCCAGCAGCTTAGCGGGGCCAGGGATCACTGAAGCTTTCTTT. Drawing the rest from reference TRBV7-8 and TRBJ1-1, the complete variable domain is GAGVSQSPRYKVAKRGQDVALRCDPISGHVSLFWYQQALGQGPEFLTYFQNEAQLDKSGLPSDRFFAERPEGSVSTLKIQRTQQEDSAVYLCASSLAGPGITEAFFGQGTRLTVV.

The chain employs TRBV19 and TRBJ2-7, with D perhaps TRBD1 or TRBD2 (6 bases each). CDR1 is LNHDA and CDR2 is SQIVND in the germline V gene (reference sequence). The CDR3 runs to 14 residues. V lost 6 bases to trimming and J lost 4 bases, with 16 bases between them. For the CDR3, the DNA is TGTGCCAGTAGCGCCGGACCGGGGGCTTACGAGCAGTACTTC. It encodes CASSAGPGAYEQYF.

CDR3 protein: CASNDLANTNTGELFF. As DNA, the CDR3 is TGTGCCAGCAACGATCTAGCGAATACGAACACCGGGGAGCTGTTTTTT. The J gene is TRBJ2-2, the V gene TRBV7-9; D is possibly TRBD2 (6 bases). V lost 7 bases and J 0 bases, leaving 15 bases between the germline ends. Germline V CDR1 and CDR2: SEHNR, FQNEAQ (reference sequence). The CDR3 spans 16 residues.

This clone was picked up one time. The chain uses TRBV9 and TRBJ2-3; D is possibly TRBD2 (6 bases). V dropped 1 base and J dropped 0 bases, with 15 bases sitting between them. This CDR3 is 17 amino acids long. The germline gives CDR1 SGDLS, CDR2 YYNGEE. CDR3 loop: CASSVLGEAFSTDTQYF. The CDR3 DNA sequence: TGTGCCAGCAGCGTATTGGGGGAGGCCTTTAGCACAGATACGCAGTATTTT. Looking up the rest from reference TRBV9 and TRBJ2-3 gives the full variable domain: DSGVTQTPKHLITATGQRVTLRCSPRSGDLSVYWYQQSLDQGLQFLIQYYNGEERAKGNILERFSAQQFPDLHSELNLSSLELGDSALYFCASSVLGEAFSTDTQYFGPGTRLTVL.